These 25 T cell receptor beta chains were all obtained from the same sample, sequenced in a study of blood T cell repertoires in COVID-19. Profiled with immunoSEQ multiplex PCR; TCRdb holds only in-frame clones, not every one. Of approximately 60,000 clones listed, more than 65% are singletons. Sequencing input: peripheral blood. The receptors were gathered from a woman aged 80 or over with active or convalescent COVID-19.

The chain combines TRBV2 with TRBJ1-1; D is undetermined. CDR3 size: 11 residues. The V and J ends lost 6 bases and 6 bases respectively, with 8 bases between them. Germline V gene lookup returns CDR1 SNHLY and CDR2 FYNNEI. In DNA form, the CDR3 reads TGTGCCAGCAGCGGGGAGTCTGAAGCTTTCTTT. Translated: CASSGESEAFF. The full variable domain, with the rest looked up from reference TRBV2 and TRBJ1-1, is EPEVTQTPSHQVTQMGQEVILRCVPISNHLYFYWYRQILGQKVEFLVSFYNNEISEKSEIFDDQFSVERPDGSNFTLKIRSTKLEDSAMYFCASSGESEAFFGQGTRLTVV.

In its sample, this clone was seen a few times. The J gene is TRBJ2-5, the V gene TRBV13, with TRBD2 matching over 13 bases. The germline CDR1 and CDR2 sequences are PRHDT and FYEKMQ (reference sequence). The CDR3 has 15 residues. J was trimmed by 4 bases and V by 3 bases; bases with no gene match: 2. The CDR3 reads CASSFTSGGAETQYF. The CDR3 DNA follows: TGTGCCAGCAGCTTCACTAGCGGGGGGGCAGAGACCCAGTACTTC.

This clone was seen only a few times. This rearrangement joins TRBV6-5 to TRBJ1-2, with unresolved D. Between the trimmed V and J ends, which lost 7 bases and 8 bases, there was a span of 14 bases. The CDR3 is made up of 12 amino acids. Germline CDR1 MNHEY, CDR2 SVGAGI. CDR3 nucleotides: TGTGCCAGCATACGAGTCCCTCTCGGCTACACCTTC. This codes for CASIRVPLGYTF.

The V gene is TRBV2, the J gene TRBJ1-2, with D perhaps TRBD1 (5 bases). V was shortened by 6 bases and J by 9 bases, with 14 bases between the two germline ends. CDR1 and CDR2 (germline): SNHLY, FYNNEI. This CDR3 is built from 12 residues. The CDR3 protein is CASRPDRKSYTF. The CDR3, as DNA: TGTGCCAGCAGACCCGACAGAAAAAGCTACACCTTC. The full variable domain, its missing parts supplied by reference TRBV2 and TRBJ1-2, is EPEVTQTPSHQVTQMGQEVILRCVPISNHLYFYWYRQILGQKVEFLVSFYNNEISEKSEIFDDQFSVERPDGSNFTLKIRSTKLEDSAMYFCASRPDRKSYTFGSGTRLTVV.

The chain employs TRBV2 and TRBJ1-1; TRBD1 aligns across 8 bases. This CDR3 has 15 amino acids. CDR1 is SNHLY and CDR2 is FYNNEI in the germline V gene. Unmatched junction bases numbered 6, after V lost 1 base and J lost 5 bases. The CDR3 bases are TGTGCCAGCAGTGAAGTCGGCAGGGGGCCAACTGAAGCTTTCTTT. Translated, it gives CASSEVGRGPTEAFF.

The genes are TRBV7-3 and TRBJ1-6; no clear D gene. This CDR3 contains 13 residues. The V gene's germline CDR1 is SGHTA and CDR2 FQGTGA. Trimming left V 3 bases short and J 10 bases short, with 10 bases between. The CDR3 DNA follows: TGTGCCAGCAGCTTGGAACGGGAGTCACCCCTCCACTTT. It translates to CASSLERESPLHF.

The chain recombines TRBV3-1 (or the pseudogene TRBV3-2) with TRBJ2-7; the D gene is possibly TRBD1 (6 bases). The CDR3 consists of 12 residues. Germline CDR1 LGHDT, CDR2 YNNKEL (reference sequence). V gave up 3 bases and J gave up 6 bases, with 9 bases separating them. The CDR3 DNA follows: TGTGCCAGCAGCCAGAACAGGGCCGAGCAGTACTTC. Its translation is CASSQNRAEQYF.

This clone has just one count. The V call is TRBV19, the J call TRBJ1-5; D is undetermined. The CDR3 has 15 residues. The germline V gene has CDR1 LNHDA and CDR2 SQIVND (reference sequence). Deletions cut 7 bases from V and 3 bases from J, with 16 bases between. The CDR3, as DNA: TGTGCCAGTAACCCCCTTTGGCCCTCCAATCAGCCCCAGCATTTT. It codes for CASNPLWPSNQPQHF.

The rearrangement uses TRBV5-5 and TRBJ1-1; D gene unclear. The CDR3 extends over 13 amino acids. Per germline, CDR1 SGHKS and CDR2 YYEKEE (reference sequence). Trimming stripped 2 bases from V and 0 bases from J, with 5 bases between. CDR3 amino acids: CASSLLLNTEAFF. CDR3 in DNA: TGTGCCAGCAGCTTACTTCTGAACACTGAAGCTTTCTTT.

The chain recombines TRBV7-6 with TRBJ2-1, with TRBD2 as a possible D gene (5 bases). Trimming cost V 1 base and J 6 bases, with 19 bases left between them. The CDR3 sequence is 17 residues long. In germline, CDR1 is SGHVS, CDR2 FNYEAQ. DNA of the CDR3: TGTGCCAGCAGCTTAGAATACCCGGGATCCTGGGCCAATGAGCAGTTCTTC. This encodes CASSLEYPGSWANEQFF.

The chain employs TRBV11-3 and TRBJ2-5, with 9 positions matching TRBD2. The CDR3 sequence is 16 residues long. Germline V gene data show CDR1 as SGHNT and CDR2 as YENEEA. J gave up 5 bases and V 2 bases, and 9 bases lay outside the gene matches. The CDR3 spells CASSLQAGSGGETQYF. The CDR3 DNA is TGTGCCAGCAGCTTACAAGCTGGTAGCGGGGGTGAGACCCAGTACTTC.

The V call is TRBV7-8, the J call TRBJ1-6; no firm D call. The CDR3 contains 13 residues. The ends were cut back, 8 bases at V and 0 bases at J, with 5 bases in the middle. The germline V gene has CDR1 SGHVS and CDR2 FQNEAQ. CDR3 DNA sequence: TGTGCCAGCGCTAGCTCCTATAATTCACCCCTCCACTTT. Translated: CASASSYNSPLHF.

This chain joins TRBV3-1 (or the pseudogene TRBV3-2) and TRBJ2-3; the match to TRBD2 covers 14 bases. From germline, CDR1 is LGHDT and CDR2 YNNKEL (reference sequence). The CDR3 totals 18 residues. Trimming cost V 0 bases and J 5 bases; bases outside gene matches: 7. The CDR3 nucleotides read TGTGCCAGCAGCCAAGAGCCCCCGACTAGCGGGGGGGTAGATACGCAGTATTTT. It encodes CASSQEPPTSGGVDTQYF.

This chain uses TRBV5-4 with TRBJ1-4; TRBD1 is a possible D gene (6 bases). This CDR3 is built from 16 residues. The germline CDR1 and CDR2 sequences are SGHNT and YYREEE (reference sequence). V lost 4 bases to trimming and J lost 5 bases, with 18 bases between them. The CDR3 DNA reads TGTGCCAGCAGCCTCCAACCGGGGGGCGCGAATGAAAAACTGTTTTTT. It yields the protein CASSLQPGGANEKLFF.

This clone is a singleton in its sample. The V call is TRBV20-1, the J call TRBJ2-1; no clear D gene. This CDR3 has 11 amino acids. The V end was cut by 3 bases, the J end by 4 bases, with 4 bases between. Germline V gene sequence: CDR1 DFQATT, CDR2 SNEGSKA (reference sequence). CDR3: CSAREYNEQFF. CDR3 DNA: TGCAGTGCTAGGGAGTACAATGAGCAGTTCTTC.

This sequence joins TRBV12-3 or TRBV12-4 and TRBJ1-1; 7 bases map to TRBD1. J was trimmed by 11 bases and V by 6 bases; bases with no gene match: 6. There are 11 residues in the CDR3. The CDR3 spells CASSKTGMAFF. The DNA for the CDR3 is TGTGCCAGCAGCAAGACAGGGATGGCTTTCTTT.

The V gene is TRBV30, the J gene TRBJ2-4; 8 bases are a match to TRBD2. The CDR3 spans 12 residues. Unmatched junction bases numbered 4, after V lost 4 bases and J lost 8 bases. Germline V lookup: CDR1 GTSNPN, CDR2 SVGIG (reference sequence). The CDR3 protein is CAWTHGRDIQYF. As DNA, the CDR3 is TGTGCCTGGACTCACGGGAGGGACATTCAGTACTTC.

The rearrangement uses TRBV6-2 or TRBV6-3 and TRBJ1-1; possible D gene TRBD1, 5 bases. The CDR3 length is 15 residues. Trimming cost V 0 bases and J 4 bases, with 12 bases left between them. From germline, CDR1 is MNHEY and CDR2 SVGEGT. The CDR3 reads CASSYSLAGRTEAFF. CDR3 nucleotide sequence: TGTGCCAGCAGTTACTCGTTAGCAGGGCGCACTGAAGCTTTCTTT.

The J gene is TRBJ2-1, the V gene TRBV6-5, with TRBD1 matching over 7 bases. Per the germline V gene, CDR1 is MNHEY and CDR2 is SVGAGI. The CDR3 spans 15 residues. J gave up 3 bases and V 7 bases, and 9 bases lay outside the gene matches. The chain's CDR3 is CASTPIQGNYNEQFF. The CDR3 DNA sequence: TGTGCCAGCACCCCAATACAGGGGAACTACAATGAGCAGTTCTTC.

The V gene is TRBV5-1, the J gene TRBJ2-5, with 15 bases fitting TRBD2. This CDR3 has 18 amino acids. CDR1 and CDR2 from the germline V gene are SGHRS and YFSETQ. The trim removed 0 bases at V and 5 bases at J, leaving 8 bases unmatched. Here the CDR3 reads CASSLEGTSGGTGETQYF. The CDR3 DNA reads TGCGCCAGCAGCTTGGAAGGGACTAGCGGGGGGACCGGGGAGACCCAGTACTTC.

CDR3 in amino acids: CASSLSYRGIYEQYF. In DNA, the CDR3 is TGTGCCAGCAGCCTGTCTTACAGGGGAATTTACGAGCAGTACTTC. The V and J genes are TRBV14 and TRBJ2-7; 7 nucleotides agree with TRBD1. The CDR3 loop spans 15 amino acids. The V gene end was trimmed by 4 bases and the J gene end by 4 bases; junction bases not matched to a gene: 10. Per the germline V gene, CDR1 is SGHDN and CDR2 is FVKESK. The variable domain in full, completed from reference TRBV14 and TRBJ2-7, reads EAGVTQFPSHSVIEKGQTVTLRCDPISGHDNLYWYRRVMGKEIKFLLHFVKESKQDESGMPNNRFLAERTGGTYSTLKVQPAELEDSGVYFCASSLSYRGIYEQYFGPGTRLTVT.

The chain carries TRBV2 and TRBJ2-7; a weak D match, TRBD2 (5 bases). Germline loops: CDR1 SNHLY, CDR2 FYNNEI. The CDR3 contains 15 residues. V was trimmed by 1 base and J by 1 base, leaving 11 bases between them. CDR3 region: CASSEGLTSSYEQYF. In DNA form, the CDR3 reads TGTGCCAGCAGTGAAGGACTAACAAGTTCCTACGAGCAGTACTTC.

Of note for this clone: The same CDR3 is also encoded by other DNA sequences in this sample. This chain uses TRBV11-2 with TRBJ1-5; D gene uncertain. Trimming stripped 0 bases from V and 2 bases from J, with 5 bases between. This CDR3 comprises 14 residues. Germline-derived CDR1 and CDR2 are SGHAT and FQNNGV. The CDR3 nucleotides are TGTGCCAGCAGCTTAGACGCGGGCAATCAGCCCCAGCATTTT. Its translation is CASSLDAGNQPQHF.

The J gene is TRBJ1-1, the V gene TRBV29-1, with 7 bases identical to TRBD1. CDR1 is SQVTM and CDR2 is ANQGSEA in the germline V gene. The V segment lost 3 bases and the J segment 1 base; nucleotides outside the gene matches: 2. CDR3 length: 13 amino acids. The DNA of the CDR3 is TGCAGCGTTGAGGGACAGCCGAACACTGAAGCTTTCTTT. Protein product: CSVEGQPNTEAFF.

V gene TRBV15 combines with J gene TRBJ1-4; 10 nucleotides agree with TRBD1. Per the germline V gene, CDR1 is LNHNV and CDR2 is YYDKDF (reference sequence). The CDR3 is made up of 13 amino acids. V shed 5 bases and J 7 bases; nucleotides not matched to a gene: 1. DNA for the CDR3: TGTGCCACCAGCGGGACAGGGGTTGAAAAACTGTTTTTT. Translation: CATSGTGVEKLFF.